What follows are 6 T cell receptor beta chains derived from one specimen sequenced in a study of cytomegalovirus exposure and HLA in healthy donors. PCR used 60 Vbeta primers and 13 Jbeta primers. Produced via immunoSEQ multiplex PCR; TCRdb's table is partial and in-frame only. This table holds roughly 110,000 clones, over 70% found once. Sample: PBMCs. The source of these receptors is a female donor in good health and CMV-seronegative.

The chain joins TRBV6-1 to TRBJ1-5, with 9 positions matching TRBD1. V lost 4 bases, J lost 7 bases, and 5 bases stayed unmatched. Germline CDR1 and CDR2: MNHNS and SASEGT. There are 14 residues in the CDR3. Here the CDR3 DNA reads TGTGCCAGCAGTGCCGGGACAGGGTGGCAGCCCCAGCATTTT. This gives the protein CASSAGTGWQPQHF.

The table lists this clone with a few counts. The rearrangement joins TRBV10-3 to TRBJ1-5; D not resolved. V lost 10 bases and J 6 bases, leaving 16 bases between the germline ends. This CDR3 spans 13 amino acids. Looked up from germline, CDR1 is ENHRY and CDR2 is SYGVKD. CDR3 coding DNA: TGTGCCACCCAGCGGGGTGGTACTCAGCCCCAGCATTTT. Its translation is CATQRGGTQPQHF.

The chain links TRBV19 to TRBJ1-4; 7 bases fit TRBD1. CDR1 is LNHDA and CDR2 is SQIVND in the germline V gene (reference sequence). CDR3 size: 15 residues. V was clipped by 5 bases and J by 4 bases; unmatched bases: 7. CDR3 residues: CASSLGGDSNEKLFF. CDR3 DNA: TGTGCCAGTAGTCTTGGAGGGGACAGTAATGAAAAACTGTTTTTT.

The rearrangement links TRBV5-8 to TRBJ2-7; 7 nucleotides align to TRBD2. From germline, CDR1 is SGHTS and CDR2 YDEGEE. V trimming: 6 bases; J trimming: 6 bases; junction bases outside the gene matches: 9. The length of the CDR3 is 13 residues. CDR3 nucleotides: TGTGCCAGCACCCCCCGGGGGGTCTTCGAGCAGTACTTC. This sequence encodes CASTPRGVFEQYF.

V is TRBV19 and J is TRBJ2-5; unclear D gene. Matching the DNA end better, TRBJ2-7 makes the J call doubtful. CDR1 LNHDA and CDR2 SQIVND come from the germline V gene (reference sequence). The CDR3 is made up of 13 amino acids. CDR3 DNA sequence: TGTGCCAGTTCGAGGACCGCAGACTACGAGCAGTACTTC. The encoded protein is CASSRTADYEQYF.

This clone showed up just a few times. The V and J genes are TRBV5-8 and TRBJ2-7; perhaps TRBD1 as D (6 bases). The CDR3 extends over 16 amino acids. V gave up 2 bases and J gave up 0 bases, with 15 bases separating them. Looked up from germline, CDR1 is SGHTS and CDR2 is YDEGEE. The CDR3 DNA follows: TGTGCCAGCAGCTTCCTACTACAGGGCGCCTCCTACGAGCAGTACTTC. Its translation: CASSFLLQGASYEQYF.